This T cell receptor (beta chain) was found in a study of a mutant IDH1 vaccine in newly diagnosed glioma. Across the study: The start of vaccination came 4-6 weeks after radiotherapy alone, or with temozolomide cycles. Treated patients were approximately 62% male, 37.5% female, mean age roughly 39 years. Beforehand, treatment had been radiotherapy, temozolomide, or both; the majority received both.

Notes on this clone: Its matching antigen is unknown.

Clones were sequenced by immunoSEQ multiplex PCR, and TCRdb holds only the in-frame ones, with some missing. The sample lists about 56,000 clones, roughly four fifths seen once, with approximately 3.4% in the top ten. Germline CDR1 reads MRHNA; CDR2 reads SNTAGT. The length of the CDR3 is 16 residues. V gave up 4 bases and J gave up 5 bases; unmatched junction bases: 10. Noted time point: week 47, end of study. Topical imiquimod was applied with each vaccine dose, which held 300 ug of mutant IDH1 20-mer peptide. Tumors from donors were new WHO grade 3 or 4 IDH1-mutant astrocytomas with ATRX loss. This clonotype was obtained from a woman between 45 and 60 years old with glioma. The sequencing here drew on PBMCs, taken from a glioma patient whose treatment included an IDH1 peptide vaccine. The chain recombines TRBV6-4 with TRBJ1-4; TRBD1 aligns across 7 bases. The CDR3 is CASSAQGGLPNEKLFF. DNA for the CDR3: TGTGCCAGCAGTGCCCAGGGGGGGTTACCAAATGAAAAACTGTTTTTT.